This is a list of T cell receptor beta chains from one sample in a study of blood T cell repertoires in COVID-19. Assay: immunoSEQ multiplex PCR; the TCRdb copy retains only in-frame clones and omits some. The sample lists 80,000 to 95,000 clones, roughly 84% occurring once. The sample consisted of peripheral blood. Receptors originate from a woman older than 75 in a cohort sampled during active or convalescent COVID-19. Each CDR3 is given with its conserved first and last residue. Each record gives: J gene, clone size, V gene, D gene, CDR3 DNA, CDR3 protein. D genes are given only for firm matches. Size is stated for part of the rows, as once, few or many counts, or as a class when the clone is expanded.

>TRBJ1-4|-|TRBV27|-
TGTGCCAGCAGTCGCAGTCCCAATGAAAAACTGTTTTTT
CASSRSPNEKLFF
>TRBJ2-1|-|TRBV28|-
TGTGCCAGCAGTTTTAGCGGTCGGGGGTCCTACAATGAGCAGTTCTTC
CASSFSGRGSYNEQFF
>TRBJ1-5|-|TRBV28|-
TGTGCCAGCAGGCTACAGGGCATGAGGTTTCAGCCCCAGCATTTT
CASRLQGMRFQPQHF
>TRBJ1-2|-|TRBV28|TRBD1
TGTGCCAGCAGTTTGACAGGGCATGGCTACACCTTC
CASSLTGHGYTF
>TRBJ2-1|once|TRBV2|TRBD2
TGTGCCAGCAATAAGCGGGAGGGCCCCAATGAGCAGTTCTTC
CASNKREGPNEQFF
>TRBJ2-1|-|TRBV27|-
TGTGCCAGCAGCGGGTACAATGAGCAGTTCTTC
CASSGYNEQFF
>TRBJ1-6|-|TRBV5-1|TRBD1
TGCGCCAGCAGCTGGACAGGGGTCAATTCACCCCTCCACTTT
CASSWTGVNSPLHF
>TRBJ1-5|-|TRBV6-5|-
TGTGCCAGCACCATACAGGGTTTGGGCAATCAGCCCCAGCATTTT
CASTIQGLGNQPQHF
>TRBJ1-2|-|TRBV5-6|TRBD1
TGTGCCAGCAGCTTGGACGGGACAGGGGACCATGGCTACACCTTC
CASSLDGTGDHGYTF
>TRBJ2-5|-|TRBV27|TRBD2
TGTGCCAGCAGTCCTTGGACTAGCGGCCAAGAGACCCAGTACTTC
CASSPWTSGQETQYF
>TRBJ2-3|-|TRBV18|-
TGTGCCAGCTCACCACCGGGGGGTGCAGATACGCAGTATTTT
CASSPPGGADTQYF
>TRBJ2-4|-|TRBV11-3|TRBD2
TGTGCCAGCAGCTCCCCCAGGGCGTTAGCGGGAGGGAAGGCCAAAAACATTCAGTACTTC
CASSSPRALAGGKAKNIQYF
>TRBJ2-1|once|TRBV11-3|TRBD2
TGTGCCAGCAGCCCCCGGGGGAGCGGGGGCTCCTACAATGAGCAGTTCTTC
CASSPRGSGGSYNEQFF
>TRBJ1-1|-|TRBV27|-
TGTGCCAGCAGTCCCATGACACGGAATAAGAACACTGAAGCTTTCTTT
CASSPMTRNKNTEAFF
>TRBJ1-2|-|TRBV7-9|-
TGTGCCAGCAGCTTCAAGGGGTCCTATGGCTACACCTTC
CASSFKGSYGYTF
>TRBJ1-2|-|TRBV3-1/TRBV3-2|TRBD1
TGTGCCAGCAGCCAAGAGAGGGGGACAGGGATTAACTATGGCTACACCTTC
CASSQERGTGINYGYTF
>TRBJ1-2|-|TRBV30|-
TGTGCCTGGAGTGTTCGGGTTGACTATGGCTACACCTTC
CAWSVRVDYGYTF
>TRBJ2-3|-|TRBV19|TRBD1
TGTGCCAGTACCCTGGGACAGCACACAGATACGCAGTATTTT
CASTLGQHTDTQYF
>TRBJ1-5|-|TRBV6-1|TRBD1
TGTGCCAGCAGTGAAGAACAGGGGTTATTGGGCAATCAGCCCCAGCATTTT
CASSEEQGLLGNQPQHF
>TRBJ1-3|-|TRBV5-4|TRBD1
TGTGCCAGCACCCAACGGACAGGGGCCCCTTATTATTCTGGAAACACCATATATTTT
CASTQRTGAPYYSGNTIYF
>TRBJ2-3|-|TRBV5-1|-
TGCGCCAGCAGCTTGGGATCGCAGGATACGCAGTATTTT
CASSLGSQDTQYF
>TRBJ1-4|-|TRBV5-1|-
TGCGCCAGCAGCCTACAGTCAGGCGTTGAAAAACTGTTTTTT
CASSLQSGVEKLFF
>TRBJ1-4|-|TRBV11-3|-
TGTGCCAGCAGCTTAGACTCGACAGCGTGGGATAATGAAAAACTGTTTTTT
CASSLDSTAWDNEKLFF
>TRBJ1-1|few|TRBV5-1|TRBD1
TGCGCCAGCAGCTTACAGGGGCCGGGCACTGAAGCTTTCTTT
CASSLQGPGTEAFF
>TRBJ2-3|-|TRBV3-1/TRBV3-2|-
TGTGCCAGCAGCCCCCTCCTTGGGCGGGACACAGATACGCAGTATTTT
CASSPLLGRDTDTQYF
>TRBJ2-3|once|TRBV5-1|-
TGCGCCAGCAGCTTGGTTGCGGGGAGCACAGATACGCAGTATTTT
CASSLVAGSTDTQYF
>TRBJ1-4|few|TRBV9|TRBD1
TGTGCCAGCAGCGTAGAGGGACAGTGGGATGAAAAACTGTTTTTT
CASSVEGQWDEKLFF
>TRBJ2-1|-|TRBV10-3|-
TGTGCCATCAGTGAGAGCGGCTACAATGAGCAGTTCTTC
CAISESGYNEQFF
>TRBJ1-2|-|TRBV6-1|-
TGTGCCAGCAGTGAGGGCGTAGGGGGTATAGGCTATGGCTACACCTTC
CASSEGVGGIGYGYTF
>TRBJ2-5|-|TRBV23-1|TRBD1
TGCGCCAGCAGTCCCCGACAGGGGTGGGAGACCCAGTACTTC
CASSPRQGWETQYF
>TRBJ2-5|-|TRBV2|-
TGTGCCAGCTTGGATCAGGGTGGGGTAGGAGAGACCCAGTACTTC
CASLDQGGVGETQYF
>TRBJ1-3|-|TRBV2|-
TGTGCCAGCAGTGTGGCGGTAAACTCTGGAAACACCATATATTTT
CASSVAVNSGNTIYF
>TRBJ2-1|once|TRBV7-8|TRBD2
TGTGCCAGCAGCTCCAGCGGGAGGGCCGATGAGCAGTTCTTC
CASSSSGRADEQFF
>TRBJ1-4|-|TRBV4-1|-
TGCGCCAGCAGCCAACAGGGTTTTGCTAATGAAAAACTGTTTTTT
CASSQQGFANEKLFF
>TRBJ2-1|-|TRBV21-1|-
TGTGCCAGCAGCAAAGTGAGGACTAGGACGGACAATGAGCAGTTCTTC
CASSKVRTRTDNEQFF
>TRBJ2-1|-|TRBV9|TRBD2
TGTGCCAGCAGCGAGCGGGCGGGAGGGCCGGGCAATGAGCAGTTCTTC
CASSERAGGPGNEQFF
>TRBJ1-3|-|TRBV29-1|-
TGCAGCGTGGACGACAGGCCGGGCGGAAACACCATATATTTT
CSVDDRPGGNTIYF
>TRBJ2-5|-|TRBV5-6|-
TGTGCCAGCAGCTTGGCCCTTAAAGAGACCCAGTACTTC
CASSLALKETQYF
>TRBJ1-1|-|TRBV30|TRBD1
TGTGCCTGGAGTGCAGGGGGGACTGAAGCTTTCTTT
CAWSAGGTEAFF
>TRBJ2-5|once|TRBV5-1|-
TGCGCCAGCAGCCACGGGGTAAACCAAGAGACCCAGTACTTC
CASSHGVNQETQYF
>TRBJ1-1|-|TRBV7-2|-
TGTGCCAGCAGCTTGGGGGGGAGGGGTGAAGCTTTCTTT
CASSLGGRGEAFF
>TRBJ1-6|-|TRBV12-5|-
TGTGCTAGTGGTTTGGGCCCGGACTCCCTCCACTTT
CASGLGPDSLHF
>TRBJ2-1|once|TRBV19|-
TGTGCCAGTAGTATCTCCGGGGATTTAAGGGGGAATGAGCAGTTCTTC
CASSISGDLRGNEQFF
>TRBJ1-6|-|TRBV6-6|-
TGTGCCAGCATAAGGGAGGCGGAATCACCCCTCCACTTT
CASIREAESPLHF
>TRBJ2-1|-|TRBV2|TRBD2
TGTGCCAGCAGTCAAAGCGGGAGGGCATACAATGAGCAGTTCTTC
CASSQSGRAYNEQFF
>TRBJ1-2|-|TRBV30|-
TGTGCCTGGAGTACAGGGAACTATGGCTACACCTTC
CAWSTGNYGYTF
>TRBJ2-2|few|TRBV10-3|-
TGTGCCATCAGTGAATTGTCGGACACCGGGGAGCTGTTTTTT
CAISELSDTGELFF
>TRBJ1-1|few|TRBV5-1|-
TGCGCCAGCAGCCTCCAGAATCAAGCAGGGACTGAAGCTTTCTTT
CASSLQNQAGTEAFF
>TRBJ1-2|few|TRBV18|-
TGTGCCAGCTCACCACCGGGGCGCGTCTATGGCTACACCTTC
CASSPPGRVYGYTF
>TRBJ2-5|few|TRBV18|TRBD2
TGTGCCAGCTCACCGCGGATATTGGACAGGGGGACGGGACTAGCGGGAAATCTACAAGAGACCCAGTACTTC
CASSPRILDRGTGLAGNLQETQYF
>TRBJ1-3|-|TRBV9|-
TGTGCCAGCAGCGTAGTTAAGAAGGGGGGAAACACCATATATTTT
CASSVVKKGGNTIYF
>TRBJ1-1|-|TRBV7-9|-
TGTGCCAGCTCCGTCAGGGGCGCTGAAGCTTTCTTT
CASSVRGAEAFF
>TRBJ1-6|-|TRBV30|TRBD1
TGTGCCTGGACCGAGGGGACAGTTGTTTCACCCCTCCACTTT
CAWTEGTVVSPLHF
>TRBJ1-4|-|TRBV27|TRBD1
TGTGCCAGCAGTTTTTTTGGGACTTCAGGGGGAGGAAAACTGTTTTTT
CASSFFGTSGGGKLFF
>TRBJ1-1|-|TRBV5-1|TRBD1
TGCGCCAGCAGCTCCCTTCGACAGGGGGGGAACACTGAAGCTTTCTTT
CASSSLRQGGNTEAFF
>TRBJ1-1|-|TRBV6-5|-
TGTGCCAGCTGGCGGGGGGGGTCGGACACTGAAGCTTTCTTT
CASWRGGSDTEAFF
>TRBJ2-1|-|TRBV18|TRBD1
TGTGCCAGCTCACCTTCGGGACAGGCCTACAATGAGCAGTTCTTC
CASSPSGQAYNEQFF
>TRBJ2-3|-|TRBV18|-
TGTGCCAGCTCACCGGGGGCGACTAGCACAGATACGCAGTATTTT
CASSPGATSTDTQYF
>TRBJ1-5|few|TRBV6-1|-
TGTGCCAGCAGTGAAGATTACCGGTCGCCCCAGCATTTT
CASSEDYRSPQHF